Described below is a single T cell receptor beta chain sequence and its context. Its cognate antigen has yet to be identified. Base qualities are not provided; no much larger clone lies one nucleotide away. Library generation was performed with multiplex PCR. The listed sequencing device is Illumina HiSeq 4000. CDR3 regions were amplified by Arm-PCR with iRepertoire HTBI primers to construct TCR beta libraries. Before sequencing, the PCR products went through gel purification. Processing in the source paper ran as follows. Gene usage analysis of CDR3 amino acid clonotypes relied on the roughly 60 TRBV and about 13 TRBJ segments identified across samples. Filtered high-quality paired reads were merged into contigs using COPE and FqMerger. BLAST was used to align contigs to IMGT TRBV, TRBD and TRBJ reference genes, with CDR3 defined following IMGT. Clonotypes above 0.1% frequency were classified as highly expanded clones. Shannon entropy served as the measure of repertoire diversity, while the Gini coefficient captured V-J evenness. A clonotype found in more than one individual was treated as public. TCRdb reprocessed the public reads (quality trimming at Q25 with fastp, clone calling with MiXCR) and kept in-frame beta chains. Merged by CDR3 protein, the rows form single entries marked with the most common genes and DNA. The V and J calls were determined by TCRdb, not by the authors. The sample includes 400,000 to 500,000 distinct CDR3 sequences, with 20% to 25% observed a single time. Jointly, the top ten make up under 15% of the sample.

Interpreted using the paper, the time point label stands for: persistent/refractory GD, antithyroid drugs over 5 years with positive TRAb. For both TCR sequencing and RNA sequencing, RNA was extracted from PBMCs in TRIzol. The diagnosis of Graves' disease followed American Thyroid Association guidelines. Patients were recruited from an endocrinology department in Xi'an, China. From each patient, approximately 9.9 milliliters of peripheral blood was collected into an EDTA anticoagulant tube. Ficoll Paque Plus density gradient separation was used to isolate PBMCs, and no further T cell sorting was done. An Agilent 2100 Bioanalyzer and agarose gel were used to check RNA quality, and a NanoDrop 2000 was used to measure RNA concentration. The record originates from a study of regulatory T cells in long-lasting Graves disease (dated by TCRdb to the early 2020s). Background for the entire study: To count as having persistent Graves' disease, a patient had to have received antithyroid drug treatment for over 5 years with TSH receptor autoantibodies remaining persistently positive. In the clinical cohort, patients with persistent Graves' disease had used antithyroid drugs for an average of about 10.3 years. A total of 33 samples underwent TCR sequencing, from about 13 patients with persistent Graves' disease and 20 or so patients with newly diagnosed Graves' disease. The study was registered as a clinical trial and conducted in China. Peripheral blood TCR sequencing and RNA sequencing compared persistent Graves' disease patients with newly diagnosed Graves' disease patients. The research as a whole found: Preferential use of TRBV28, TRBJ1-2 and TRBJ2-5 was observed in persistent disease, whereas TRBV20-1 and TRBJ2-1 were favored in newly diagnosed disease. Persistent Graves' disease patients showed lower TCR Shannon entropy and fewer highly expanded clones than newly diagnosed patients, suggesting clonal expansion. More public clonotypes were shared among persistent patients (fewer than 3,000) than among newly diagnosed patients (966). Sequencing and analysis were limited to the TCR beta chain. The study examined only peripheral blood because the primary lesion, thyroid tissue, could not be accessed. The authors acknowledged the small sample size as a limitation that may reduce accuracy.

The germline V gene (reference sequence) sets CDR1 to DFQATT and CDR2 to SNEGSKA. Counted from cysteine to phenylalanine, this CDR3 has 15 amino acids. Here the CDR3 DNA is all that survives: 45 bases in frame from base 1. V trim: 2 bases; J trim: 1 base; unmatched bases: 3. The sequenced sample was peripheral blood mononuclear cells (PBMCs), obtained when the disease was refractory, from a patient treated with antithyroid drugs. The chain was built from TRBV20-1 and TRBJ2-3; 10 bases in the junction line up with TRBD2. The origin of this receptor is a female donor with Graves disease. The sequenced DNA: TGCAGTGCTAGACATGGACTAGCGGGCACAGATACGCAGTATTTT. This sequence encodes CSARHGLAGTDTQYF.